These 30 T cell receptor beta chains originate from one sample sequenced in a study of T cell responses to AZD1222 COVID-19 vaccine. TCRdb's copy holds only in-frame clones and misses some; the assay was immunoSEQ multiplex PCR. Of about 140,000 clones in the sample, approximately 90% were seen once. The input for sequencing was peripheral blood, taken on day 0 of AZD1222 vaccination. The receptors here all came from an adult in good health.

The rearrangement joins TRBV6-4 to TRBJ2-1; TRBD2 aligns across 15 bases. V lost 6 bases and J lost 6; bases outside the gene matches: 9. The CDR3 consists of 17 residues. The V gene's germline CDR1 is MRHNA and CDR2 SNTAGT. The CDR3: CASRSGTSGRSGNEQFF. CDR3 DNA sequence: TGTGCCAGCAGGTCCGGGACTAGCGGGAGGAGTGGCAATGAGCAGTTCTTC.

V is TRBV28 and J is TRBJ2-7, with TRBD1 as a possible D gene (5 bases). The ends were cut back, 10 bases at V and 0 bases at J, with 10 bases in the middle. Germline-derived CDR1 and CDR2 are MDHEN and SYDVKM. The CDR3 loop spans 12 amino acids. The CDR3 sequence: CATDDSSYEQYF. As DNA, the CDR3 is TGTGCCACCGACGACAGCTCCTACGAGCAGTACTTC.

The V gene is TRBV28, the J gene TRBJ2-1; 8 bases map to TRBD2. Trimming cost V 2 bases and J 5 bases; bases outside gene matches: 8. This CDR3 contains 16 residues. Germline loops: CDR1 MDHEN, CDR2 SYDVKM. The CDR3 DNA follows: TGTGCCAGCAGTTTACCGGGGGGGTCCGAGCACAATGAGCAGTTCTTC. Protein: CASSLPGGSEHNEQFF.

The rearrangement uses TRBV5-5 and TRBJ2-7, with TRBD1 as a possible D gene (5 bases). Germline CDR1 and CDR2: SGHKS and YYEKEE (reference sequence). With 1 base removed from V and 0 bases from J, the gap between germline ends came to 11 bases. This CDR3 has 15 amino acids. Here the CDR3 reads CASSLRQGYSYEQYF. CDR3 DNA: TGTGCCAGCAGCTTGAGGCAGGGTTACTCCTACGAGCAGTACTTC.

The sample holds one count of this clone. The chain uses TRBV5-1 and TRBJ1-1; 9 bases fit TRBD1. The length of the CDR3 is 14 residues. V lost 3 bases, J lost 6 bases, and 6 bases stayed unmatched. Germline CDR1 SGHRS, CDR2 YFSETQ. In DNA, the CDR3 is TGCGCCAGCAGCTCGCTGGACAGGGGCGCTGAAGCTTTCTTT. Protein product: CASSSLDRGAEAFF.

This chain links TRBV4-1 with TRBJ2-3; possible D gene TRBD1, 6 bases. CDR3 length equals 14 residues. V was shortened by 1 base and J by 1 base, with 6 bases between the two germline ends. Looked up from germline, CDR1 is MGHRA and CDR2 is YSYEKL. CDR3 bases: TGCGCCAGCAGCCAAGGGACAGGCACAGATACGCAGTATTTT. It encodes CASSQGTGTDTQYF.

This sequence joins TRBV7-9 and TRBJ2-7; D is perhaps TRBD1 or TRBD2 (5 bases each). The CDR3 spans 17 residues. V shed 6 bases and J shed 0 bases, with 21 bases lying between them. Germline-derived CDR1 and CDR2 are SEHNR and FQNEAQ (reference sequence). DNA of the CDR3: TGTGCCAGCAGTTTACGGGAAGGGGCGGCTTACTCCTACGAGCAGTACTTC. Translated, it gives CASSLREGAAYSYEQYF.

The rearrangement links TRBV30 to TRBJ2-6; TRBD2 matches at 7 bases. Germline CDR1 and CDR2: GTSNPN and SVGIG (reference sequence). The V segment lost 8 bases and the J segment 2 bases; nucleotides outside the gene matches: 6. The CDR3 runs to 14 residues. CDR3 sequence reads: CAGDAGAGANVLTF. The CDR3 region has the DNA TGTGCCGGGGACGCGGGGGCTGGGGCCAACGTCCTGACTTTC.

The chain recombines TRBV5-1 with TRBJ1-3; D gene ambiguous. CDR3 length: 15 residues. Germline loops: CDR1 SGHRS, CDR2 YFSETQ. V was pared by 1 base and J by 0 bases, with 8 bases between. CDR3 loop: CASSLMGSSGNTIYF. The CDR3 nucleotides are TGCGCCAGCAGCTTGATGGGGAGCTCTGGAAACACCATATATTTT.

The J gene is TRBJ2-3, the V gene TRBV5-1, with 10 bases aligning to TRBD1. The germline V gene has CDR1 SGHRS and CDR2 YFSETQ. The V gene end was trimmed by 5 bases and the J gene end by 3 bases; junction bases not matched to a gene: 9. CDR3 length: 16 residues. The CDR3 reads CASRVGQGVATDTQYF. CDR3 sequence (DNA): TGCGCCAGCAGAGTAGGACAGGGGGTAGCAACAGATACGCAGTATTTT.

V gene TRBV19 combines with J gene TRBJ1-2; a possible D gene is TRBD1 (5 bases). The CDR3 runs 15 residues. V was trimmed by 6 bases and J by 5 bases, leaving 19 bases between them. Germline V lookup: CDR1 LNHDA, CDR2 SQIVND (reference sequence). The chain's CDR3 is CASSGVGQGMYGYTF. CDR3 DNA sequence: TGTGCCAGTAGCGGGGTGGGGCAAGGAATGTATGGCTACACCTTC.

This clone was observed a single time. The chain links TRBV11-2 to TRBJ2-7; no definite D call. Between the trimmed V and J ends, which lost 2 bases and 3 bases, there was a span of 8 bases. Germline CDR1 SGHAT, CDR2 FQNNGV. The CDR3 totals 13 residues. The CDR3, as DNA: TGTGCCAGCAGCTTAATCCCGTTCTACGAGCAGTACTTC. This translates into CASSLIPFYEQYF.

The chain joins TRBV27 to TRBJ1-4; weak D call: TRBD1 (6 bases). This CDR3 has 15 residues. Germline V gene sequence: CDR1 MNHEY, CDR2 SMNVEV (reference sequence). Trimming removed 5 bases from V and 4 bases from J, with 14 bases in between. CDR3 bases: TGTGCCAGCAGTGCGTACAGGGCGGGTAATGAAAAACTGTTTTTT. Encoded protein: CASSAYRAGNEKLFF.

This sequence joins TRBV27 and TRBJ2-3; 15 nucleotides match TRBD2. The CDR3 totals 16 residues. CDR1 MNHEY and CDR2 SMNVEV come from the germline V gene (reference sequence). After removal of 6 bases from V and 6 bases from J, the junction contained 7 bases not matched to a gene. The CDR3 spells CASRNGLAGGSDTQYF. DNA for the CDR3: TGTGCCAGCAGAAACGGACTAGCGGGAGGGTCTGATACGCAGTATTTT.

The rearrangement links TRBV2 to TRBJ2-1; 10 bases agree with TRBD2. CDR1 and CDR2 from the germline V gene are SNHLY and FYNNEI. Trimming took 6 bases from V and 2 from J; bases not matched to a gene: 4. This CDR3 has 15 amino acids. The CDR3 nucleotides read TGTGCCAGCAGCCCAGCGGGGGGGCCCTACAATGAGCAGTTCTTC. As protein: CASSPAGGPYNEQFF. The variable domain in full, with the rest retrieved from reference TRBV2 and TRBJ2-1, is EPEVTQTPSHQVTQMGQEVILRCVPISNHLYFYWYRQILGQKVEFLVSFYNNEISEKSEIFDDQFSVERPDGSNFTLKIRSTKLEDSAMYFCASSPAGGPYNEQFFGPGTRLTVL.

The V gene is TRBV2, the J gene TRBJ1-1; possible D gene TRBD1, 6 bases. The ends were cut back, 5 bases at V and 7 bases at J, with 23 bases in the middle. The length of the CDR3 is 16 residues. Germline V lookup: CDR1 SNHLY, CDR2 FYNNEI. This CDR3 reads CASSKNYLQGPLEAFF. Written as DNA, the CDR3 is TGTGCCAGCAGTAAAAATTATCTACAGGGACCCCTTGAAGCTTTCTTT.

In DNA form, the CDR3 reads TGCGCCAGCAGCCAAAGGACAGAGAATAATGAAAAACTGTTTTTT. Protein sequence: CASSQRTENNEKLFF. The chain uses TRBV4-1 and TRBJ1-4; D may be TRBD1 (6 bases). Germline values: CDR1 MGHRA, CDR2 YSYEKL. The germline V and J ends were trimmed by 2 bases and 4 bases, with 11 bases remaining between them. The CDR3 has 15 residues.

The V call is TRBV6-5, the J call TRBJ1-1; no clear D. The germline gives CDR1 MNHEY, CDR2 SVGAGI. Trimming removed 4 bases at V and 2 bases at J, with 11 bases between. The CDR3 is made up of 14 amino acids. CDR3 DNA: TGTGCCAGCAGTTCGCGGACGGGAAACACTGAAGCTTTCTTT. This encodes CASSSRTGNTEAFF.

The chain joins TRBV6-5 to TRBJ2-7; D unresolved. This CDR3 is built from 13 residues. CDR1 and CDR2 from the germline V gene are MNHEY and SVGAGI. V lost 6 bases and J lost 3, with 12 bases in between. Here the CDR3 DNA reads TGTGCCAGCAGACCCGGCCTCGGCTACGAGCAGTACTTC. This sequence encodes CASRPGLGYEQYF.

The chain combines TRBV28 with TRBJ1-1; D is uncertain. The germline V and J ends were trimmed by 3 bases and 7 bases, with 6 bases remaining between them. CDR3 size: 11 residues. Germline-derived CDR1 and CDR2 are MDHEN and SYDVKM. CDR3 nucleotide sequence: TGTGCCAGCAGTTTGGGTGTTGAAGCTTTCTTT. Translating it yields CASSLGVEAFF.

This chain connects TRBV5-1 to TRBJ1-4; 7 bases line up with TRBD1. The junction had 10 bases not matched to a gene; V was cut back by 4 bases and J by 7 bases. CDR1 and CDR2 from the germline V gene are SGHRS and YFSETQ. CDR3 length equals 15 residues. CDR3 sequence (DNA): TGCGCCAGCAGCGAGGCGACAGGGTCCAGTGAAAAACTGTTTTTT. Residues: CASSEATGSSEKLFF.

As DNA, the CDR3 is TGTGCCACCAGTCCGGGACGGTGGAAGGAAGAGACCCAGTACTTC. Translating it yields CATSPGRWKEETQYF. The chain couples TRBV24-1 to TRBJ2-5; D is perhaps TRBD1 or TRBD2 (5 bases each). The length of the CDR3 is 15 residues. V was pared by 6 bases and J by 3 bases, with 16 bases between. Germline V gene data show CDR1 as KGHDR and CDR2 as SFDVKD.

The gene calls are TRBV14 and TRBJ1-2; the match to TRBD1 covers 7 bases. Germline V gene sequence: CDR1 SGHDN, CDR2 FVKESK. CDR3 length equals 13 residues. V lost 4 bases and J lost 2; bases outside the gene matches: 1. CDR3 sequence reads: CASSLGQNYGYTF. CDR3 nucleotides: TGTGCCAGCAGCCTGGGACAGAACTATGGCTACACCTTC.

Only one count was recorded for this clone. The rearrangement joins TRBV5-6 to TRBJ1-1, with 9 bases lining up with TRBD1. Germline CDR1 SGHDT, CDR2 YYEEEE. The CDR3 sequence is 15 residues long. J gave up 1 base and V 4 bases, and 5 bases lay outside the gene matches. In DNA form, the CDR3 reads TGTGCCAGCAGCATTGGACAGGGGACGAACACTGAAGCTTTCTTT. Its protein is CASSIGQGTNTEAFF.

This chain links TRBV4-2 with TRBJ1-6; D gene unclear. Trimming stripped 0 bases from V and 0 bases from J, with 12 bases between. There are 18 residues in the CDR3. Per germline, CDR1 LGHNA and CDR2 YNFKEQ. Here the CDR3 reads CASSQDKAESSYNSPLHF. CDR3 in DNA: TGTGCCAGCAGCCAAGATAAAGCAGAAAGCTCCTATAATTCACCCCTCCACTTT.

The V call is TRBV10-3, the J call TRBJ1-5; TRBD1 is a possible D gene (5 bases). Trimming stripped 10 bases from V and 7 bases from J, with 17 bases between. Germline V gene data show CDR1 as ENHRY and CDR2 as SYGVKD. CDR3 length equals 13 residues. CDR3 in amino acids: CATLPGADQPQHF. The DNA for the CDR3 is TGTGCCACCCTTCCCGGGGCCGACCAGCCCCAGCATTTT.

The table lists this clone with a few counts. The J gene is TRBJ2-7, the V gene TRBV28; 9 bases agree with TRBD1. The CDR3 contains 18 residues. J was trimmed by 2 bases and V by 4 bases; bases with no gene match: 15. Looked up from germline, CDR1 is MDHEN and CDR2 is SYDVKM. The CDR3 loop is CASSSTLSLGQGPYEQYF. In DNA, the CDR3 is TGTGCCAGCAGTTCCACTCTATCCCTGGGACAGGGTCCCTACGAGCAGTACTTC.

The chain uses TRBV4-1 and TRBJ1-1; 10 nucleotides align to TRBD1. This CDR3 has 14 amino acids. Losses at the gene ends were 3 bases for V and 7 bases for J; bases not matched to a gene: 5. Germline assignment: CDR1 MGHRA and CDR2 YSYEKL. The CDR3 nucleotides read TGCGCCAGCAGCCAGAGGACAGGGGGTTTTGAAGCTTTCTTT. It yields the protein CASSQRTGGFEAFF.

This chain connects TRBV6-2 or TRBV6-3 to TRBJ2-5; 10 bases line up with TRBD2. In germline, CDR1 is MNHEY, CDR2 SVGEGT. This CDR3 has 15 residues. V shed 5 bases and J 7 bases; nucleotides not matched to a gene: 10. Here the CDR3 DNA reads TGTGCCAGCAGTCCCGGACTAGCGGCGGTTCGGACCCAGTACTTC. As protein: CASSPGLAAVRTQYF.

The chain uses TRBV9 and TRBJ1-6; D call uncertain. The germline gives CDR1 SGDLS, CDR2 YYNGEE. This CDR3 contains 16 residues. Trimming removed 3 bases from V and 2 bases from J, with 12 bases in between. This CDR3 is CASSARRQAYNSPLHF. The DNA of the CDR3 is TGTGCCAGCAGCGCCCGTCGGCAGGCCTATAATTCACCCCTCCACTTT.